This T cell receptor (beta chain) was found in a study of CD8 T cells in Susac syndrome. An input of about 0.5 to 1 ug of RNA was subjected to reverse transcription using random hexamers. Amplification of TCR beta CDR3 by immunoSEQ multiplex PCR spanned 54 Vbeta and 13 Jbeta. One entry per CDR3 protein, called by TCRdb with MiXCR from the immunoSEQ multiplex PCR reads. The sample carries a few hundred thousand distinct CDR3 sequences, 80% to 95% recorded once. The study sequenced TCR beta in blood CD8+ and CD4+ T cells. TEMRA cells were FACS-enriched and CD8+ and CD4+ T cells negatively isolated. The CDR3 length is 13 residues. Per the germline V gene, CDR1 is SGDLS and CDR2 is YYNGEE. After removal of 4 bases from V and 3 bases from J, the junction contained 4 bases not matched to a gene.

The chain joins TRBV9 to TRBJ2-7; 7 positions agree with TRBD1. The source of this sequence is a human donor with multiple sclerosis. The specimen sequenced was CD8+ T cells from PBMCs. The CDR3 nucleotides are TGTGCCAGCAGCACTGGGACAGACTACGAGCAGTACTTC. Its translation: CASSTGTDYEQYF.